This T cell receptor beta chain comes out of a study of T-cell memory formation after mild COVID-19. Study-level background: Most TCR clusters belonged to a single donor.

Whole-study findings and limits: Balance between CD4 and CD8 was seen in clones contracting day 15 to 85, and a CD4+ lean was seen in later expanders.

As to this clonotype: What it binds is unknown.

TCRdb re-called the 5' RACE reads through MiXCR, storing one row per CDR3 protein. Among roughly 120,000 distinct CDR3 sequences listed, 22% were seen once. This CDR3 comprises 13 residues. Trimming shortened V by 6 bases and J by 7 bases, and 16 bases separated the two germline ends. Germline CDR1 is SGDLS and CDR2 is YYNGEE. This clonotype was sampled from a man aged 18 to 35 who had mild COVID-19 (a few samples of this study predate the infection). Cell type and time point are not known. Source material: PBMCs or a T cell subset sorted from them (not recorded which). The chain has TRBV9 and TRBJ1-2, with D hard to call. CDR3 amino acids: CASTGNPPVGYTF. The CDR3 bases are TGTGCCAGCACCGGTAATCCCCCGGTTGGCTACACCTTC.